What follows are 9 T cell receptor beta chains derived from one specimen sequenced in a study of blood T cell repertoires in COVID-19. Profiling relied on immunoSEQ multiplex PCR, and the TCRdb table lists in-frame clones only, not all of them. Of approximately 270,000 clones listed, around 86% were seen once; the top ten hold under 2.5%. Sequencing input: peripheral blood. Source of these receptors: a man aged 50 to 59 with acute or convalescent COVID-19.

The V call is TRBV9, the J call TRBJ2-5; the match to TRBD2 covers 11 bases. With 3 bases clipped from V and 5 bases from J, the junction kept 6 bases outside the gene matches. The CDR3 consists of 15 residues. The germline V gene encodes CDR1 SGDLS and CDR2 YYNGEE. CDR3 sequence (DNA): TGTGCCAGCAGCGGTAGCGGGGGGGCCTTGGAGACCCAGTACTTC. It yields the protein CASSGSGGALETQYF. The full variable domain, rest sourced from reference TRBV9 and TRBJ2-5, is DSGVTQTPKHLITATGQRVTLRCSPRSGDLSVYWYQQSLDQGLQFLIQYYNGEERAKGNILERFSAQQFPDLHSELNLSSLELGDSALYFCASSGSGGALETQYFGPGTRLLVL.

The chain employs TRBV4-2 and TRBJ2-3, with 11 bases matching TRBD2. The germline CDR1 and CDR2 sequences are LGHNA and YNFKEQ. Trimming at V came to 0 bases and at J to 5 bases, leaving 1 base not matched to a gene. This CDR3 contains 15 residues. DNA of the CDR3: TGTGCCAGCAGCCAAGAGGGGACTAGCGGAGATACGCAGTATTTT. Amino acids: CASSQEGTSGDTQYF.

The chain combines TRBV25-1 with TRBJ1-3, with D unclear. The CDR3 is 15 amino acids. V dropped 3 bases and J dropped 2 bases, with 11 bases sitting between them. Germline V lookup: CDR1 MGHDK, CDR2 SYGVNS. CDR3 region: CASSDPGSAGNTIYF. The CDR3 DNA reads as TGTGCCAGCAGTGACCCCGGGAGCGCTGGAAACACCATATATTTT.

This clone was found a few times. This sequence joins TRBV7-3 and TRBJ2-2, with TRBD2 matching over 10 bases. J gave up 1 base and V 5 bases, and 4 bases lay outside the gene matches. The CDR3 loop spans 16 amino acids. Looked up from germline, CDR1 is SGHTA and CDR2 is FQGTGA. CDR3 amino acids: CASSTTSGVNTGELFF. The DNA of the CDR3 is TGTGCCAGCAGCACCACTAGCGGGGTGAACACCGGGGAGCTGTTTTTT.

The chain is built from TRBV4-2 and TRBJ2-5; TRBD2 might be the D (5 bases). The CDR3 has 16 residues. The V end was cut by 3 bases, the J end by 7 bases, with 21 bases between. From germline, CDR1 is LGHNA and CDR2 YNFKEQ. The CDR3, as DNA: TGTGCCAGCAGCCAGGGCCGAGGACTCCTCCGAGGGACCCAGTACTTC. Translated, it gives CASSQGRGLLRGTQYF.

The gene calls are TRBV3-1 (or the pseudogene TRBV3-2) and TRBJ2-7; 8 bases are a match to TRBD1. Germline-derived CDR1 and CDR2 are LGHDT and YNNKEL (reference sequence). The trim removed 1 base at V and 3 bases at J, leaving 5 bases unmatched. This CDR3 region has 15 residues. The CDR3 region has the DNA TGTGCCAGCAGCCAAGGGACAGGGATTCTCTACGAGCAGTACTTC. It is translated as CASSQGTGILYEQYF.

This chain links TRBV28 with TRBJ1-6, with TRBD1 matching 7 bases. Germline V gives CDR1 MDHEN, CDR2 SYDVKM. The CDR3 contains 14 residues. After removal of 3 bases from V and 9 bases from J, the junction contained 5 bases not matched to a gene. CDR3 DNA: TGTGCCAGCAGTTTGGAGGGGGCGCTTTCACCCCTCCACTTT. Protein sequence: CASSLEGALSPLHF.

CDR3 amino acids: CASATGQGNQPQHF. The CDR3 DNA is TGTGCTAGTGCCACGGGACAGGGAAATCAGCCCCAGCATTTT. The chain recombines TRBV12-5 with TRBJ1-5, with TRBD1 matching over 9 bases. The CDR3 sequence is 14 residues long. V shed 7 bases and J 4 bases; nucleotides not matched to a gene: 5. Germline V gives CDR1 LGHNT, CDR2 FRNRAP. Full variable domain (outside the CDR3, taken from reference TRBV12-5 and TRBJ1-5): DARVTQTPRHKVTEMGQEVTMRCQPILGHNTVFWYRQTMMQGLELLAYFRNRAPLDDSGMPKDRFSAEMPDATLATLKIQPSEPRDSAVYFCASATGQGNQPQHFGDGTRLSIL.

The J gene is TRBJ1-3, the V gene TRBV5-1; 7 nucleotides agree with TRBD1. V gave up 0 bases and J gave up 1 base; unmatched junction bases: 4. Germline V gene data show CDR1 as SGHRS and CDR2 as YFSETQ. This CDR3 contains 16 residues. This CDR3 is CASSLGYRGSGNTIYF. DNA of the CDR3: TGCGCCAGCAGCTTGGGGTACAGGGGTTCTGGAAACACCATATATTTT.